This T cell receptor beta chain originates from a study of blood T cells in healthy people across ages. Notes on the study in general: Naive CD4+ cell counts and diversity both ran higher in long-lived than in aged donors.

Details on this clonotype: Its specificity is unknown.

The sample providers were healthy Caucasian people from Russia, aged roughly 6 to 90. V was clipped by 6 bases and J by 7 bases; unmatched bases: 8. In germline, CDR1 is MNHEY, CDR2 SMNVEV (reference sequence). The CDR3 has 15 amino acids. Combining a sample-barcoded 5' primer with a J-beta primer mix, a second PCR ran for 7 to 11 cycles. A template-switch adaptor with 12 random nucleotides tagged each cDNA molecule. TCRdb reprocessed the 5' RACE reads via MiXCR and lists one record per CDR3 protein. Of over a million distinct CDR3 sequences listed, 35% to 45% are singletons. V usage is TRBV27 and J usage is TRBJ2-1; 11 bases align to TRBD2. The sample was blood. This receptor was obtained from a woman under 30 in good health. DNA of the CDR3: TGTGCCAGCAGCGCAGCCGGGACTAGCGGTAATGAGCAGTTCTTC. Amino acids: CASSAAGTSGNEQFF.